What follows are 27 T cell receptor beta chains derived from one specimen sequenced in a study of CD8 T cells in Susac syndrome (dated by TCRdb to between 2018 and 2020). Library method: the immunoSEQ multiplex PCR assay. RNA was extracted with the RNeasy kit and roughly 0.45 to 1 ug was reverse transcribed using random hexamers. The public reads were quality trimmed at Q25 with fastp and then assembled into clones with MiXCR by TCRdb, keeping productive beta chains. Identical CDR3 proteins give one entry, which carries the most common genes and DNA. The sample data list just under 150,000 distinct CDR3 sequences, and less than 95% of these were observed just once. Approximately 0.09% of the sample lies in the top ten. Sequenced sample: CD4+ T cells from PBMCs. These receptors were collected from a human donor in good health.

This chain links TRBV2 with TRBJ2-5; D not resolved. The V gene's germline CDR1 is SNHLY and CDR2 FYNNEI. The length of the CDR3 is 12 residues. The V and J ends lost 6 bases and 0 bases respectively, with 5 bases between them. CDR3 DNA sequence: TGTGCCAGCAGGACGGACCAAGAGACCCAGTACTTC. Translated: CASRTDQETQYF.

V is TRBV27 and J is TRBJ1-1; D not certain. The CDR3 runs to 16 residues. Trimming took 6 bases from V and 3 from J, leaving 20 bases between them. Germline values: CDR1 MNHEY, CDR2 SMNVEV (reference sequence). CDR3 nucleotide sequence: TGTGCCAGCAGCCGTTCCCGTACGGCGGCCTACACTGAAGCTTTCTTT. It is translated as CASSRSRTAAYTEAFF.

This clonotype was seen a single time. The CDR3 loop reads CASSSAGTGFTEAFF. DNA of the CDR3: TGTGCCAGCAGTTCGGCCGGGACAGGGTTCACTGAAGCTTTCTTT. The J gene is TRBJ1-1, the V gene TRBV28; 9 nucleotides align to TRBD1. The germline V gene has CDR1 MDHEN and CDR2 SYDVKM. The trim removed 4 bases at V and 4 bases at J, leaving 7 bases unmatched. The CDR3 covers 15 residues. Drawing the rest from reference TRBV28 and TRBJ1-1, the complete variable domain is DVKVTQSSRYLVKRTGEKVFLECVQDMDHENMFWYRQDPGLGLRLIYFSYDVKMKEKGDIPEGYSVSREKKERFSLILESASTNQTSMYLCASSSAGTGFTEAFFGQGTRLTVV.

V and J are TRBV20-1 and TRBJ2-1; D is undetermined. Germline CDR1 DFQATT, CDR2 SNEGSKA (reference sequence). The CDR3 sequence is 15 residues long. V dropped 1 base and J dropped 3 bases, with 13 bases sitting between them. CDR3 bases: TGCAGTGCTAGAGGACAATCCGACGGCTACAATGAGCAGTTCTTC. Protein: CSARGQSDGYNEQFF.

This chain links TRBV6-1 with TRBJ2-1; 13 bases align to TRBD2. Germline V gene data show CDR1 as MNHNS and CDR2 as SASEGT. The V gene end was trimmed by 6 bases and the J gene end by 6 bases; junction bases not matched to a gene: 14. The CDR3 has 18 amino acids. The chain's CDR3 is CASSPKRLAGGRSNEQFF. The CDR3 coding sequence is TGTGCCAGCAGCCCGAAGAGACTAGCGGGAGGAAGAAGCAATGAGCAGTTCTTC.

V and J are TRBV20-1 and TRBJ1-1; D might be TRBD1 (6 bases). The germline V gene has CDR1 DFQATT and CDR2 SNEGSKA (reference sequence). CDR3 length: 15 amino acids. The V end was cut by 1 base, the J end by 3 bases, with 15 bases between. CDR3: CSARVSSEGDTEAFF. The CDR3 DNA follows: TGCAGTGCTAGAGTGTCCTCTGAGGGGGACACTGAAGCTTTCTTT.

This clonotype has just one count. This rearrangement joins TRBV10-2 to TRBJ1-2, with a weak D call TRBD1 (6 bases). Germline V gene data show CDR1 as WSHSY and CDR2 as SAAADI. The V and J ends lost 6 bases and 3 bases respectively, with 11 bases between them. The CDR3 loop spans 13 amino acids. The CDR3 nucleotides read TGCGCCAGCAGGACGACAGGCCACTATGGCTACACCTTC. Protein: CASRTTGHYGYTF.

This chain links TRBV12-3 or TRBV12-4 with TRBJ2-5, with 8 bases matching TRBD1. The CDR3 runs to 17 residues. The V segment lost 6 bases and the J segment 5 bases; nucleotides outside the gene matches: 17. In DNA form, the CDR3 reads TGTGCCAGCAGCCGAGAAATGGGTGCAGGGGGCTGGGAGACCCAGTACTTC. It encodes CASSREMGAGGWETQYF.

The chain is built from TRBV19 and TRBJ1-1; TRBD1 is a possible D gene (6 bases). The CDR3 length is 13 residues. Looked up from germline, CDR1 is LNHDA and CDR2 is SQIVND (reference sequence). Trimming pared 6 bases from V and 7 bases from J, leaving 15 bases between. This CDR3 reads CASRNTATGEAFF. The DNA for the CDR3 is TGTGCCAGTAGGAATACTGCGACAGGTGAAGCTTTCTTT.

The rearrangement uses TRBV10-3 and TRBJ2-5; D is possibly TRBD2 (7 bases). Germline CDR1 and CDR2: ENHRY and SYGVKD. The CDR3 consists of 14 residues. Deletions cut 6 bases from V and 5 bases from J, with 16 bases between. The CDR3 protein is CAISGRGGTETQYF. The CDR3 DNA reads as TGTGCCATCAGCGGAAGGGGGGGGACGGAGACCCAGTACTTC.

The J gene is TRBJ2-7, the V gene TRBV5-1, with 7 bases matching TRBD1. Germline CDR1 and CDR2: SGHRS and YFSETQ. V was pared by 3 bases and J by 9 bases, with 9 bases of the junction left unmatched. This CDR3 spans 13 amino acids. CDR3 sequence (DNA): TGCGCCAGCAGCTCCCTAGAAACAGGGGCGCAGTACTTC. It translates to CASSSLETGAQYF. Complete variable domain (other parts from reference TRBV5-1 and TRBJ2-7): KAGVTQTPRYLIKTRGQQVTLSCSPISGHRSVSWYQQTPGQGLQFLFEYFSETQRNKGNFPGRFSGRQFSNSRSEMNVSTLELGDSALYLCASSSLETGAQYFGPGTRLTVT.

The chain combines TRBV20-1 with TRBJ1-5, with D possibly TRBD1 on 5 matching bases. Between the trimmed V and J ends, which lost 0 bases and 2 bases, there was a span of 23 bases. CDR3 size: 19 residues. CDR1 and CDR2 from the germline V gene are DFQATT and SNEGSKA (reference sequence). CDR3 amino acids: CSARDFKGLNWDGNQPQHF. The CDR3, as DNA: TGCAGTGCTAGAGATTTTAAGGGGTTAAATTGGGACGGCAATCAGCCCCAGCATTTT.

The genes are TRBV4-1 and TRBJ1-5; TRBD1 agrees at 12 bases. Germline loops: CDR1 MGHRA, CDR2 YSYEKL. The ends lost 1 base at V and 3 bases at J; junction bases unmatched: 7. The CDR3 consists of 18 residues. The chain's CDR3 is CASSQATGQGANNQPQHF. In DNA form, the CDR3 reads TGCGCCAGCAGCCAAGCTACGGGACAGGGGGCTAACAATCAGCCCCAGCATTTT.

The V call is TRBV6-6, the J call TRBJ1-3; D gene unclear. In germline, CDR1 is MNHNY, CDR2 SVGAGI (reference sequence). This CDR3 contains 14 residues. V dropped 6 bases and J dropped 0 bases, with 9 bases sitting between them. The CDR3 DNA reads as TGTGCCAGCAGAGAAGGTGGCTCTGGAAACACCATATATTTT. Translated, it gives CASREGGSGNTIYF.

CDR3 sequence: CASSRTSGRGETQYF. In DNA, the CDR3 is TGTGCCAGCAGCCGGACTAGCGGGAGAGGGGAGACCCAGTACTTC. V gene TRBV7-9 combines with J gene TRBJ2-5; 13 bases line up with TRBD2. V shed 5 bases, J shed 5 bases, and the junction held 5 bases outside the gene matches. The CDR3 runs to 15 residues. CDR1 is SEHNR, CDR2 FQNEAQ, per germline (reference sequence).

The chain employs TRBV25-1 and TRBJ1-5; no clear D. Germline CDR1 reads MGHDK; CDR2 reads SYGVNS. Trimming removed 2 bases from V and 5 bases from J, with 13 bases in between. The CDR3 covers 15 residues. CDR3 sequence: CASSEGVREDQPQHF. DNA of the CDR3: TGTGCCAGCAGTGAAGGGGTGAGGGAAGATCAGCCCCAGCATTTT.

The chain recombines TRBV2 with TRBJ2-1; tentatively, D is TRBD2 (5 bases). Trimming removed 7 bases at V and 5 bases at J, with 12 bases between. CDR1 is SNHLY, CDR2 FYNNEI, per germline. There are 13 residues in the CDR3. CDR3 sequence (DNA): TGTGCCAGCACAGGATCGGGGAACAATGAGCAGTTCTTC. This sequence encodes CASTGSGNNEQFF.

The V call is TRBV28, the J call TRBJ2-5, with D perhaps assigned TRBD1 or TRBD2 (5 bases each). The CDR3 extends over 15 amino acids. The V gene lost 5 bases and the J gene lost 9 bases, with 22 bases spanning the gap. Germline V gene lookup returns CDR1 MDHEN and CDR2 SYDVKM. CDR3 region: CASSLPGTSSWAQYF. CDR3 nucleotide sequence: TGTGCCAGCAGTCTCCCCGGGACGTCCTCTTGGGCCCAGTACTTC. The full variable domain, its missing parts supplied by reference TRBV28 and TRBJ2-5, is DVKVTQSSRYLVKRTGEKVFLECVQDMDHENMFWYRQDPGLGLRLIYFSYDVKMKEKGDIPEGYSVSREKKERFSLILESASTNQTSMYLCASSLPGTSSWAQYFGPGTRLLVL.

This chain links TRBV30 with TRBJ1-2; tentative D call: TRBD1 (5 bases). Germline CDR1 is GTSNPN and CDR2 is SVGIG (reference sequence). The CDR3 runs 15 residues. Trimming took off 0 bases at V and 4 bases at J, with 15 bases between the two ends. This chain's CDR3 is CAWSVLGRVAYGYTF. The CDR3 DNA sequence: TGTGCCTGGAGTGTACTGGGCAGGGTAGCCTATGGCTACACCTTC.

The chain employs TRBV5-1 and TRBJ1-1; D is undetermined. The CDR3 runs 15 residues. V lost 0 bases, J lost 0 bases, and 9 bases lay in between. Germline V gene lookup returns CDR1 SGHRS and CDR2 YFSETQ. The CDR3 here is CASSLVPGMNTEAFF. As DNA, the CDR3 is TGCGCCAGCAGCTTGGTTCCGGGCATGAACACTGAAGCTTTCTTT.

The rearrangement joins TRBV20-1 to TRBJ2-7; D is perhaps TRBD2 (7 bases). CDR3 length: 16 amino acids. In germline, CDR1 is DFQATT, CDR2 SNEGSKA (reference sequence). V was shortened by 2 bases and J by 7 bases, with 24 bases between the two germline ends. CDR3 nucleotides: TGCAGTGCTAGAAGTTGGGGGGGGGCCTCACCTGGGGAGCAGTACTTC. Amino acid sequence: CSARSWGGASPGEQYF.

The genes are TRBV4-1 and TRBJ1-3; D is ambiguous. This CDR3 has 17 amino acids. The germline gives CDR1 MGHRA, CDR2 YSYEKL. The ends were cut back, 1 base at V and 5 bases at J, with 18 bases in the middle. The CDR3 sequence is CASSQGGIVVVRNTIYF. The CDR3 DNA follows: TGCGCCAGCAGCCAAGGGGGAATCGTGGTAGTGAGAAACACCATATATTTT.

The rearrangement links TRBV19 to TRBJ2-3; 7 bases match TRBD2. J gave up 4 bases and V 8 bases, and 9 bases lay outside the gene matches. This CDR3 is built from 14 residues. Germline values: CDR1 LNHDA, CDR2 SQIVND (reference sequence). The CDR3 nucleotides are TGTGCCAGTTCCAGCGGGGCGGGGGCAGATACGCAGTATTTT. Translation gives CASSSGAGADTQYF.

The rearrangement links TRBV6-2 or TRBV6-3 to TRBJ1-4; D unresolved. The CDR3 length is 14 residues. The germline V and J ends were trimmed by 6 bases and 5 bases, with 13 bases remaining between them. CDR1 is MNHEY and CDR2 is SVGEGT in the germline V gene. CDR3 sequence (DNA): TGTGCCAGCAGACCTCCCGGGAAAAATGAAAAACTGTTTTTT. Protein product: CASRPPGKNEKLFF.

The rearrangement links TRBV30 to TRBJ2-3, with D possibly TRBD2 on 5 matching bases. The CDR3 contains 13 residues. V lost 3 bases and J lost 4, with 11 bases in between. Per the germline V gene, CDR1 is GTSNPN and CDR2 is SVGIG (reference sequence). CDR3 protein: CAWRREISDTQYF. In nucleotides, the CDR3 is TGTGCCTGGAGACGGGAAATCTCAGATACGCAGTATTTT.

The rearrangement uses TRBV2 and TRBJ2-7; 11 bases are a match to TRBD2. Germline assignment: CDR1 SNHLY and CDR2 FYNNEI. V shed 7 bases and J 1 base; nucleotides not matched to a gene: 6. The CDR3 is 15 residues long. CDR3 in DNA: TGTGCCAGCACTAGTCTAGCGGGAGGATCCTACGAGCAGTACTTC. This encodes CASTSLAGGSYEQYF.

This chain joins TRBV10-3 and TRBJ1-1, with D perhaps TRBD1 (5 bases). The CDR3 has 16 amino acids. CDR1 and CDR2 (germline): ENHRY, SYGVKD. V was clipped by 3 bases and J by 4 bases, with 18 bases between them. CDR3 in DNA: TGTGCCATCAGTGATGGCGGGGGTCGAGTTGCCACTGAAGCTTTCTTT. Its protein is CAISDGGGRVATEAFF.